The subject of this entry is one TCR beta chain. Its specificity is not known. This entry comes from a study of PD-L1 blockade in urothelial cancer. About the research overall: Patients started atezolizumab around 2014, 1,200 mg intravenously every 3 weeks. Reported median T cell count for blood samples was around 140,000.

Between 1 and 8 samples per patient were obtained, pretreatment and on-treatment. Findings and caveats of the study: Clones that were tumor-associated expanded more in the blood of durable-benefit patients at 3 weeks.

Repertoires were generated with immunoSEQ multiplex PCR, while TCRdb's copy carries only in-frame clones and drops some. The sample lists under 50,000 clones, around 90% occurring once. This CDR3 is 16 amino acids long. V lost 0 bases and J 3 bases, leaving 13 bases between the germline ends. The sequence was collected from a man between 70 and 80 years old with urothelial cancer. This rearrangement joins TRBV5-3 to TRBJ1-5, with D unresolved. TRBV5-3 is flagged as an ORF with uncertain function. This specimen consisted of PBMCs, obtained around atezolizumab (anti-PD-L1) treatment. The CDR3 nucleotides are TGTGCCAGAAGCTTGGCACCACACGGGTCCAATCAGCCCCAGCATTTT. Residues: CARSLAPHGSNQPQHF.